These 21 T cell receptor beta chains were sequenced from one sample in a study of T cell changes during pregnancy in multiple sclerosis. Assay used: immunoSEQ multiplex PCR; TCRdb lists only in-frame clones, some missing. The sample lists roughly 84,000 clones, 93% occurring once. The source material was peripheral blood, sampled in the third trimester of pregnancy. The receptors stem from a female donor in good health, enrolled as a control in a pregnancy study.

This clone was recorded only once. The chain carries TRBV28 and TRBJ1-4; D remains unclear. CDR3 length equals 15 residues. Germline values: CDR1 MDHEN, CDR2 SYDVKM. Trimming left V 5 bases short and J 5 bases short, with 15 bases between. The CDR3 DNA is TGTGCCAGCAGTCCACCCCCCCGGGTAAATGAAAAACTGTTTTTT. This sequence encodes CASSPPPRVNEKLFF.

This sequence joins TRBV5-1 and TRBJ2-1; 11 bases align to TRBD2. Per the germline V gene, CDR1 is SGHRS and CDR2 is YFSETQ. The CDR3 is 14 residues long. Trimming took 2 bases from V and 7 from J; bases not matched to a gene: 2. DNA of the CDR3: TGCGCCAGCAGCTTAGCTAGCGGGGGGAATGAGCAGTTCTTC. Encoded protein: CASSLASGGNEQFF.

This chain joins TRBV4-1 and TRBJ2-7; weak D call: TRBD1 (7 bases). Germline lookup yields CDR1 MGHRA and CDR2 YSYEKL. Trimming cost V 1 base and J 2 bases, with 12 bases left between them. This CDR3 comprises 15 residues. The CDR3 DNA is TGCGCCAGCAGCCAAGGCTCAGGGGGGCCCTACGAGCAGTACTTC. This gives the protein CASSQGSGGPYEQYF.

The chain employs TRBV11-2 and TRBJ2-1; tentative D call: TRBD2 (7 bases). The germline CDR1 and CDR2 sequences are SGHAT and FQNNGV. The ends were cut back, 5 bases at V and 0 bases at J, with 14 bases in the middle. The CDR3 loop spans 16 amino acids. DNA of the CDR3: TGTGCCAGCAGCCCGGGGGGCGGGAGCTCCTACAATGAGCAGTTCTTC. It specifies CASSPGGGSSYNEQFF.

This clone was found a few times. The chain employs TRBV19 and TRBJ1-1; D gene uncertain. This CDR3 spans 14 amino acids. V lost 5 bases, J lost 1 base, and 11 bases lay in between. The germline V gene encodes CDR1 LNHDA and CDR2 SQIVND (reference sequence). CDR3 sequence reads: CASSGPTENTEAFF. The CDR3 nucleotides read TGTGCCAGTAGTGGCCCTACAGAGAACACTGAAGCTTTCTTT.

V usage is TRBV7-2 and J usage is TRBJ1-5; D perhaps matches TRBD1 (6 bases). Per germline, CDR1 SGHTA and CDR2 FQGNSA. Trimming left V 2 bases short and J 7 bases short, with 15 bases between. There are 15 residues in the CDR3. The CDR3 nucleotides read TGTGCCAGCAGCTTAAACCAGGGGCGCGGACAGCCCCAGCATTTT. It specifies CASSLNQGRGQPQHF.

The chain links TRBV5-5 to TRBJ1-2; D may be TRBD1 (5 bases). The length of the CDR3 is 16 residues. Trimming stripped 5 bases from V and 0 bases from J, with 17 bases between. The germline V gene encodes CDR1 SGHKS and CDR2 YYEKEE (reference sequence). The CDR3 here is CASRNKQDGANYGYTF. In nucleotides, the CDR3 is TGTGCCAGCAGGAATAAACAGGACGGAGCTAACTATGGCTACACCTTC.

The chain uses TRBV9 and TRBJ2-7; 8 bases are a match to TRBD1. In germline, CDR1 is SGDLS, CDR2 YYNGEE. V dropped 4 bases and J dropped 2; count of bases not matched to a gene: 8. CDR3 length equals 15 residues. The CDR3 DNA is TGTGCCAGCAGCCCTACCGGGACAGGACCCTACGAGCAGTACTTC. Translating it yields CASSPTGTGPYEQYF.

The chain carries TRBV19 and TRBJ1-4; possibly TRBD1 for D (6 bases). Trimming stripped 5 bases from V and 4 bases from J, with 11 bases between. The CDR3 length is 14 residues. Germline V gene data show CDR1 as LNHDA and CDR2 as SQIVND (reference sequence). CDR3: CASSAGQYNEKLFF. The CDR3 bases are TGTGCCAGTAGTGCAGGACAGTATAATGAAAAACTGTTTTTT.

The chain employs TRBV5-1 and TRBJ2-7, with 7 bases lining up with TRBD1. The CDR3 has 12 amino acids. Per the germline V gene, CDR1 is SGHRS and CDR2 is YFSETQ. V was clipped by 5 bases and J by 6 bases; unmatched bases: 5. The CDR3 DNA sequence: TGCGCCAGCAGGGGGGACAGCAGCGAGCAGTACTTC. Translating it yields CASRGDSSEQYF.

This chain joins TRBV2 and TRBJ1-2, with D possibly matching TRBD1 (6 bases). V gave up 7 bases and J gave up 1 base, with 16 bases separating them. Per the germline V gene, CDR1 is SNHLY and CDR2 is FYNNEI. The CDR3 sequence is 15 residues long. The DNA of the CDR3 is TGTGCCAGCACGCTTAACAGGGAAAATAACTATGGCTACACCTTC. It specifies CASTLNRENNYGYTF. The complete variable domain, with remaining parts taken from reference TRBV2 and TRBJ1-2, reads EPEVTQTPSHQVTQMGQEVILRCVPISNHLYFYWYRQILGQKVEFLVSFYNNEISEKSEIFDDQFSVERPDGSNFTLKIRSTKLEDSAMYFCASTLNRENNYGYTFGSGTRLTVV.

This chain links TRBV14 with TRBJ2-5, with a weak D call TRBD1 (6 bases). V gave up 1 base and J gave up 2 bases, with 20 bases separating them. Germline assignment: CDR1 SGHDN and CDR2 FVKESK. The CDR3 totals 18 residues. The CDR3 reads CASSQARTVKWGQETQYF. The CDR3 DNA reads as TGTGCCAGCAGCCAAGCGAGGACAGTAAAGTGGGGGCAAGAGACCCAGTACTTC.

CDR3 bases: TGCGCCAGCAGCAGAACAGGGGGCGGACGCTACGAGCAGTACTTC. This sequence encodes CASSRTGGGRYEQYF. V and J are TRBV5-1 and TRBJ2-7, with 9 bases identical to TRBD1. CDR1 and CDR2 from the germline V gene are SGHRS and YFSETQ. V was clipped by 4 bases and J by 3 bases; unmatched bases: 8. The CDR3 is 15 amino acids. The full variable domain, its missing parts supplied by reference TRBV5-1 and TRBJ2-7, is KAGVTQTPRYLIKTRGQQVTLSCSPISGHRSVSWYQQTPGQGLQFLFEYFSETQRNKGNFPGRFSGRQFSNSRSEMNVSTLELGDSALYLCASSRTGGGRYEQYFGPGTRLTVT.

This chain links TRBV2 with TRBJ2-1, with D possibly TRBD1 on 6 matching bases. CDR3 length equals 13 residues. The V gene lost 6 bases and the J gene lost 5 bases, with 11 bases spanning the gap. The germline gives CDR1 SNHLY, CDR2 FYNNEI. The CDR3 nucleotides read TGTGCCAGCAGCGGACAGCCCAACAATGAGCAGTTCTTC. This gives the protein CASSGQPNNEQFF. The full variable domain, rest sourced from reference TRBV2 and TRBJ2-1, is EPEVTQTPSHQVTQMGQEVILRCVPISNHLYFYWYRQILGQKVEFLVSFYNNEISEKSEIFDDQFSVERPDGSNFTLKIRSTKLEDSAMYFCASSGQPNNEQFFGPGTRLTVL.

The sample holds a few counts of this clone. The V and J genes are TRBV27 and TRBJ2-7; TRBD1 might be the D (5 bases). The ends were cut back, 4 bases at V and 0 bases at J, with 7 bases in the middle. Germline V CDR1 and CDR2: MNHEY, SMNVEV (reference sequence). The CDR3 has 13 amino acids. The CDR3 DNA sequence: TGTGCCAGCAGTTACCAGGGCTCCTACGAGCAGTACTTC. It specifies CASSYQGSYEQYF.

The rearrangement uses TRBV5-1 and TRBJ2-7; 7 bases map to TRBD1. Germline values: CDR1 SGHRS, CDR2 YFSETQ. This CDR3 spans 15 amino acids. V lost 0 bases to trimming and J lost 2 bases; unmatched junction nucleotides: 5. The CDR3 coding sequence is TGCGCCAGCAGCTTGGGCCGGGACAGTACCTACGAGCAGTACTTC. Translating gives CASSLGRDSTYEQYF.

This clone was recorded once. DNA of the CDR3: TGTGCCAGCAGTTCTCCAGGGGTTTTGTCCTACAATGAGCAGTTCTTC. The encoded protein is CASSSPGVLSYNEQFF. This chain joins TRBV2 and TRBJ2-1; weak D call: TRBD1 (6 bases). V was clipped by 5 bases and J by 1 base, with 15 bases between them. From germline, CDR1 is SNHLY and CDR2 FYNNEI. The CDR3 has 16 amino acids. Together with reference TRBV2 and TRBJ2-1, the CDR3 gives the full variable domain: EPEVTQTPSHQVTQMGQEVILRCVPISNHLYFYWYRQILGQKVEFLVSFYNNEISEKSEIFDDQFSVERPDGSNFTLKIRSTKLEDSAMYFCASSSPGVLSYNEQFFGPGTRLTVL.

The chain employs TRBV2 and TRBJ2-1; TRBD2 matches 11 bases. Germline V gene data show CDR1 as SNHLY and CDR2 as FYNNEI. The V gene end was trimmed by 8 bases and the J gene end by 10 bases; junction bases not matched to a gene: 10. CDR3 length equals 14 residues. CDR3 amino acids: CASGIAGGPGEQFF. The CDR3 region has the DNA TGTGCCAGCGGCATAGCGGGAGGGCCGGGGGAGCAGTTCTTC.

The chain links TRBV28 to TRBJ2-7; TRBD1 matches at 8 bases. The germline V gene encodes CDR1 MDHEN and CDR2 SYDVKM. The CDR3 covers 14 residues. V gave up 6 bases and J gave up 3 bases; unmatched junction bases: 7. CDR3 loop: CASRSTGEDYEQYF. The CDR3 bases are TGTGCCAGCAGATCGACAGGGGAGGACTACGAGCAGTACTTC.

The chain recombines TRBV7-9 with TRBJ1-1, with D perhaps matching TRBD1 (6 bases). The CDR3 contains 15 residues. V shed 2 bases and J shed 11 bases, with 21 bases lying between them. Germline CDR1 is SEHNR and CDR2 is FQNEAQ (reference sequence). CDR3 coding DNA: TGTGCCAGCAGCTTAAGTCAGGGACAAACTTCAGAGGCTTTCTTT. Translation gives CASSLSQGQTSEAFF.

This chain uses TRBV7-2 with TRBJ1-5, with D possibly TRBD1 on 6 matching bases. Germline loops: CDR1 SGHTA, CDR2 FQGNSA. CDR3 length equals 13 residues. Trimming took 8 bases from V and 0 from J, leaving 8 bases between them. Here the CDR3 reads CASGQNSNQPQHF. As DNA, the CDR3 is TGTGCCAGCGGACAGAATAGCAATCAGCCCCAGCATTTT.